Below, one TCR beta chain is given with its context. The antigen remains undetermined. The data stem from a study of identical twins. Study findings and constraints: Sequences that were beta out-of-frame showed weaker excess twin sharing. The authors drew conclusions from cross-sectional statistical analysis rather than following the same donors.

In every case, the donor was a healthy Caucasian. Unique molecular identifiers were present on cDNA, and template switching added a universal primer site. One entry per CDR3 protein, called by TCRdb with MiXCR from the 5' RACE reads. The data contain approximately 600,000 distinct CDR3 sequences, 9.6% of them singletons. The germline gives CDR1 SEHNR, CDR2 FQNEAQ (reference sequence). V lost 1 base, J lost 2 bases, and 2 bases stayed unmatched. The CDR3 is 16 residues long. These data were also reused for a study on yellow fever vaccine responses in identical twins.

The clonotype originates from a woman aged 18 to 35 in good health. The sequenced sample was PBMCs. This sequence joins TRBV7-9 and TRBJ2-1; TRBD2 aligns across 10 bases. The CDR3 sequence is CASSLDGTSAYNEQFF. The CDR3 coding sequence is TGTGCCAGCAGCTTAGATGGGACTAGCGCCTACAATGAGCAGTTCTTC.